This T cell receptor beta chain was identified during a study of blood T cell repertoires in COVID-19. Overall study context: The study drew acute and convalescent COVID-19 samples from the United States, Italy and Spain. Nucleic acid was either cDNA or gDNA, and it came from T cells, B-cell-depleted T cells, or PBMCs.

Original handling: Amplification with reference gene primers provided the estimates of nucleated cell counts. Measured with immunoSEQ multiplex PCR; TCRdb has only the in-frame clones, and not every one. That table is the source of V, J and clone size, and D and trimming were worked out from the DNA. Here the sample spans 50,000 or so clones, roughly 87% being singletons. The CDR3 covers 15 residues. The V gene lost 3 bases and the J gene lost 1 base, with 12 bases spanning the gap. The germline V gene has CDR1 SGHRS and CDR2 YFSETQ. This sequence was found in a man aged 45-65 years with active COVID-19. What was sequenced was peripheral blood. The chain is built from TRBV5-1 and TRBJ2-3; weak D call: TRBD2 (6 bases). The CDR3 sequence is CASSWGEVGTDTQYF. CDR3 in DNA: TGCGCCAGCAGCTGGGGGGAGGTGGGCACAGATACGCAGTATTTT.